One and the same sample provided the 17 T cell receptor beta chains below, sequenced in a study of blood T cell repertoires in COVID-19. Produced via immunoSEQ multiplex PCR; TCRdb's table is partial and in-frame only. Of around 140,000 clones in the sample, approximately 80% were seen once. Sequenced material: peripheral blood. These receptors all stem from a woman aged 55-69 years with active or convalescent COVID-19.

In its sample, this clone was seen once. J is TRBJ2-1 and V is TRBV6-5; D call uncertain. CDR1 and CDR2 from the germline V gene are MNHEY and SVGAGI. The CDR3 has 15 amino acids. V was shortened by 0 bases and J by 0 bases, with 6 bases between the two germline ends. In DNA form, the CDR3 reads TGTGCCAGCAGTTACTCGTTCAGCTCCTACAATGAGCAGTTCTTC. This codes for CASSYSFSSYNEQFF.

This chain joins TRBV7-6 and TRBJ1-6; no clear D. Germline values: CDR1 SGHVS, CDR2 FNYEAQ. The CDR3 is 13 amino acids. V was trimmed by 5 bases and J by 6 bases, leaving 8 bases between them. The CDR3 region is CASSPSGNSPLHF. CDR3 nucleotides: TGTGCCAGCAGCCCCTCCGGTAATTCACCCCTCCACTTT.

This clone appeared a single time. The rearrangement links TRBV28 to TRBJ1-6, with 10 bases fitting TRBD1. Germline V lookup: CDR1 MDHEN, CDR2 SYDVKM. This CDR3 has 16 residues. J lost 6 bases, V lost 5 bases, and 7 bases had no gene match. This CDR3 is CASSLGQGVANSPLHF. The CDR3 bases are TGTGCCAGCAGTCTCGGACAGGGGGTTGCTAATTCACCCCTCCACTTT.

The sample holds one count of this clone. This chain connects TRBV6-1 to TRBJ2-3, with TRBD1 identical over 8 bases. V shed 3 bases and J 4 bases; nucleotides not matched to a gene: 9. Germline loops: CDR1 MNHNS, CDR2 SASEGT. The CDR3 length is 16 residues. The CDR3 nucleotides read TGTGCCAGCAGTGATGGGGGCAGGGGGCTCGCAGATACGCAGTATTTT. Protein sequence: CASSDGGRGLADTQYF.

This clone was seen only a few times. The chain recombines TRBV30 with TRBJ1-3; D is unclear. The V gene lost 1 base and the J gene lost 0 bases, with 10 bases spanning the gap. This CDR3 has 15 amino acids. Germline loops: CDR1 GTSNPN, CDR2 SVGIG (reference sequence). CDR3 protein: CAWSAEGYSGNTIYF. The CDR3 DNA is TGTGCCTGGAGTGCAGAGGGATACTCTGGAAACACCATATATTTT.

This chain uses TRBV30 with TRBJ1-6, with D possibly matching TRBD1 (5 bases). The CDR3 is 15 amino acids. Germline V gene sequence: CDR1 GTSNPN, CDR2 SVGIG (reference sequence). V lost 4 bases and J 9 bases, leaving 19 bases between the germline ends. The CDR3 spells CAWKTQSYDSSPLHF. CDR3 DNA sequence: TGTGCCTGGAAGACTCAAAGCTACGACAGTTCACCCCTCCACTTT.

CDR3 DNA sequence: TGTGCCAGCAGTTTATCCCGCTCTGGAAACACCATATATTTT. Protein product: CASSLSRSGNTIYF. The V gene is TRBV28, the J gene TRBJ1-3; D not certain. The CDR3 is made up of 14 amino acids. Germline CDR1 and CDR2: MDHEN and SYDVKM. With 1 base removed from V and 0 bases from J, the gap between germline ends came to 4 bases. The whole variable domain, remainder taken from reference TRBV28 and TRBJ1-3, is DVKVTQSSRYLVKRTGEKVFLECVQDMDHENMFWYRQDPGLGLRLIYFSYDVKMKEKGDIPEGYSVSREKKERFSLILESASTNQTSMYLCASSLSRSGNTIYFGEGSWLTVV.

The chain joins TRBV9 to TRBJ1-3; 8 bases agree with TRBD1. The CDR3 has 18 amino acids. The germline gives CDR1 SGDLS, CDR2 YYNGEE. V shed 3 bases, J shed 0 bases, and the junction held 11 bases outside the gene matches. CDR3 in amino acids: CASSAPLGQASSGNTIYF. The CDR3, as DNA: TGTGCCAGCAGCGCCCCTCTGGGACAGGCGAGCTCTGGAAACACCATATATTTT.

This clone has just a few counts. The CDR3 reads CASSDRGGATEAFF. The DNA of the CDR3 is TGTGCCAGCAGTGACAGGGGGGGTGCCACTGAAGCTTTCTTT. V gene TRBV6-2 or TRBV6-3 combines with J gene TRBJ1-1; 9 bases line up with TRBD1. Germline V CDR1 and CDR2: MNHEY, SVGEGT. V dropped 5 bases and J dropped 4; count of bases not matched to a gene: 5. The CDR3 is made up of 14 amino acids.

The CDR3, as DNA: TGTGCCAGCTCACCCGGGACAGGGGCTGGGGCCAACGTCCTGACTTTC. This gives the protein CASSPGTGAGANVLTF. This chain uses TRBV18 with TRBJ2-6, with 10 bases identical to TRBD1. After removal of 3 bases from V and 2 bases from J, the junction contained 1 base not matched to a gene. CDR3 size: 16 residues. Per germline, CDR1 KGHSH and CDR2 LQKENI. Based on the CDR3 plus reference TRBV18 and TRBJ2-6, the full variable domain is NAGVMQNPRHLVRRRGQEARLRCSPMKGHSHVYWYRQLPEEGLKFMVYLQKENIIDESGMPKERFSAEFPKEGPSILRIQQVVRGDSAAYFCASSPGTGAGANVLTFGAGSRLTVL.

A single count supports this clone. The CDR3 region is CAVDEGLTGELFF. DNA for the CDR3: TGTGCCGTTGATGAGGGCCTCACCGGGGAGCTGTTTTTT. The gene calls are TRBV7-2 and TRBJ2-2; TRBD2 might be the D (5 bases). CDR3 length: 13 amino acids. CDR1 and CDR2 from the germline V gene are SGHTA and FQGNSA. Trimming cost V 11 bases and J 4 bases, with 14 bases left between them.

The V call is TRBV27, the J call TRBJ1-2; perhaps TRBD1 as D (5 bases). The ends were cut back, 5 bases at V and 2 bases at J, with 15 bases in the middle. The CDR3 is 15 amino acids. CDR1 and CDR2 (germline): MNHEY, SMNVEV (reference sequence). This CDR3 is CASSPSSRQNYGYTF. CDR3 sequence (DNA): TGTGCCAGCAGTCCGAGCTCCCGACAGAACTATGGCTACACCTTC.

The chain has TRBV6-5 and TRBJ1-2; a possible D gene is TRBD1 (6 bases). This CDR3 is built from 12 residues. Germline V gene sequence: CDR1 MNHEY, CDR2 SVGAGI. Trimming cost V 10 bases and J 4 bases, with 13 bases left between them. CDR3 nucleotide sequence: TGTGCCATAAACAGGGTCGGCTATGGCTACACCTTC. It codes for CAINRVGYGYTF.

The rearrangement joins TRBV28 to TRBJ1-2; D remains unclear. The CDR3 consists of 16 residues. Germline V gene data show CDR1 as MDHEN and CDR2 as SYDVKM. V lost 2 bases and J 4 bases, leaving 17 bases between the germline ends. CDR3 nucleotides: TGTGCCAGCAGTTTACGCCGACTTCCTCTCGTCTATGGCTACACCTTC. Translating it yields CASSLRRLPLVYGYTF.

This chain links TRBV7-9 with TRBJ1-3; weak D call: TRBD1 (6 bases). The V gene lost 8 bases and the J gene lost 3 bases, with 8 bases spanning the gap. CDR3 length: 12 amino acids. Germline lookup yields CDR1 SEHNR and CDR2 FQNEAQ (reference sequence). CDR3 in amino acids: CASATGGNTIYF. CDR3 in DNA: TGTGCCAGCGCGACAGGTGGAAACACCATATATTTT.

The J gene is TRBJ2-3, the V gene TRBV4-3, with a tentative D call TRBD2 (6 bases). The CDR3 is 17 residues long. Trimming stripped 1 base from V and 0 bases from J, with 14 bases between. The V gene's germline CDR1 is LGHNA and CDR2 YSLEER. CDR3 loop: CASSQAPASASTDTQYF. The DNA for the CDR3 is TGCGCCAGCAGCCAAGCCCCGGCTAGCGCTAGCACAGATACGCAGTATTTT.

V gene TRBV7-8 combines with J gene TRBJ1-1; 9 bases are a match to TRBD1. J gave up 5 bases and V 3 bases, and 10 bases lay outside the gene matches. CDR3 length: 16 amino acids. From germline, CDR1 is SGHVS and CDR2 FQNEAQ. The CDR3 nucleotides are TGTGCCAGCAGCTTGGGACAGGGCATTGTACGGACTGAAGCTTTCTTT. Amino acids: CASSLGQGIVRTEAFF. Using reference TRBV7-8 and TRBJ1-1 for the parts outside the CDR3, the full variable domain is GAGVSQSPRYKVAKRGQDVALRCDPISGHVSLFWYQQALGQGPEFLTYFQNEAQLDKSGLPSDRFFAERPEGSVSTLKIQRTQQEDSAVYLCASSLGQGIVRTEAFFGQGTRLTVV.